Listed below are T cell receptor beta chains from one sample, sequenced in a study of T cells in localized non-small cell lung cancer. Clones were read by immunoSEQ multiplex PCR, and TCRdb kept only the in-frame ones, dropping some. Of tens of thousands of clones in the sample, 92% were seen once. Source: peripheral blood, taken before any cancer treatment. These receptors were obtained from a female donor older than 55 with stage I lung adenocarcinoma. Both conserved end residues are part of each CDR3. The D gene is left open where the match is weak.

V gene	D gene	J gene	CDR3 protein
TRBV7-9	NA	TRBJ2-7	CASSSEPNLGYEQYF
TRBV7-2	NA	TRBJ1-6	CASSSPGSKIYNSPLHF
TRBV19	TRBD1	TRBJ1-2	CASSIEAVRGPTRGYTF
TRBV18	TRBD1	TRBJ1-5	CASSPRGTGVNQPQHF
TRBV19	NA	TRBJ2-3	CASTNREGSDTQYF
TRBV10-3	NA	TRBJ1-1	CAITSDRNTEAFF
TRBV19	NA	TRBJ1-2	CASLPQRGNYGYTF
TRBV23-1	NA	TRBJ1-1	CASSLEGTVTEAFF
TRBV7-2	NA	TRBJ1-1	CASSLVDINTEAFF
TRBV19	TRBD2	TRBJ2-5	CASSLMGRGGSETQYF
TRBV28	NA	TRBJ1-5	CASGTGNQPQHF
TRBV7-2	TRBD2	TRBJ2-3	CASSTLTSATDTQYF
TRBV6-1	TRBD1	TRBJ2-1	CASRHRDREFF
TRBV14	TRBD2	TRBJ2-2	CASSSLAGGYGELFF
TRBV30	TRBD2	TRBJ2-7	CAWRLAGGLYEQYF
TRBV5-5	TRBD1	TRBJ1-1	CASSWGQGNTEAFF